The 27 T cell receptor beta chains listed next were all sequenced from one sample in a study of patients and donors after allogeneic stem cell transplantation (dated by TCRdb to about 2020). Library preparation was by RT-PCR. The instrument given in TCRdb is NextSeq 550. TCRdb trimmed the raw reads at Q25, called clones with MiXCR and kept productive beta chains. Entries that share a CDR3 protein sequence are merged under the most common genes and DNA. Here the sample has about 200,000 distinct CDR3 sequences; more than 35% occur a single time. The ten largest clones capture 33% of the sample. Sequencing used blood, either unsorted or a sorted T cell fraction (not recorded which). All receptors derive from a human donor who was either an allogeneic HSCT recipient or a stem cell or donor lymphocyte infusion donor (not recorded which). It is not recorded whose cells these are; they may come from a transplant donor.

This chain links TRBV20-1 with TRBJ2-3; 10 bases agree with TRBD2. Germline loops: CDR1 DFQATT, CDR2 SNEGSKA (reference sequence). Germline trimming cut 2 bases from V and 2 bases from J; bases unmatched to any gene: 13. This CDR3 contains 18 residues. The CDR3: CSARKGPRLAGVTDTQYF. The CDR3 DNA reads as TGCAGTGCTAGAAAGGGGCCCCGACTAGCGGGCGTCACAGATACGCAGTATTTT.

V gene TRBV12-3 or TRBV12-4 combines with J gene TRBJ2-1, with TRBD2 matching over 9 bases. J lost 3 bases, V lost 1 base, and 4 bases had no gene match. This CDR3 region has 16 residues. CDR3 nucleotide sequence: TGTGCCAGCAGTTTAGGCGCGGGAGGGGACTACAATGAGCAGTTCTTC. This sequence encodes CASSLGAGGDYNEQFF.

The chain couples TRBV19 to TRBJ1-1, with D perhaps TRBD1 (6 bases). The V gene's germline CDR1 is LNHDA and CDR2 SQIVND (reference sequence). There are 13 residues in the CDR3. The germline V and J ends were trimmed by 9 bases and 4 bases, with 15 bases remaining between them. CDR3 sequence (DNA): TGTGCCAGCAGGGGCTCGGGGGTCACTGAAGCTTTCTTT. As protein: CASRGSGVTEAFF.

The chain is built from TRBV7-9 and TRBJ2-7; a weak D match, TRBD2 (6 bases). Germline CDR1 reads SEHNR; CDR2 reads FQNEAQ (reference sequence). V was clipped by 2 bases and J by 3 bases, with 11 bases between them. CDR3 length: 14 residues. CDR3 bases: TGTGCCAGCAGCTTAAGCGGGCCCTTCTACGAGCAGTACTTC. Amino acids: CASSLSGPFYEQYF.

V usage is TRBV12-3 or TRBV12-4 and J usage is TRBJ1-1; 8 nucleotides agree with TRBD1. The CDR3 is 15 residues long. The V and J ends lost 4 bases and 4 bases, in that order; junction bases with no gene match: 8. The CDR3 sequence is CASSSDRAKGTEAFF. As DNA, the CDR3 is TGTGCCAGCAGTTCGGACAGGGCGAAGGGCACTGAAGCTTTCTTT.

The rearrangement joins TRBV5-6 to TRBJ2-7; a possible D gene is TRBD2 (5 bases). V shed 4 bases and J shed 0 bases, with 11 bases lying between them. From germline, CDR1 is SGHDT and CDR2 YYEEEE. The CDR3 runs to 14 residues. This chain's CDR3 is CASSRSGSSYEQYF. Written as DNA, the CDR3 is TGTGCCAGCAGCCGAAGCGGCAGCTCCTACGAGCAGTACTTC.

This clonotype was observed a handful of times. The chain is built from TRBV12-3 or TRBV12-4 and TRBJ2-2, with D hard to call. The CDR3 has 14 residues. The germline V and J ends were trimmed by 7 bases and 6 bases, with 15 bases remaining between them. The CDR3 region is CASTHWVLAGELFF. The CDR3 DNA reads as TGTGCCAGCACCCATTGGGTCCTTGCCGGGGAGCTGTTTTTT.

This clonotype has only one observation. V usage is TRBV7-8 and J usage is TRBJ1-5; tentative D call: TRBD1 (5 bases). This CDR3 is built from 19 residues. Germline V CDR1 and CDR2: SGHVS, FQNEAQ. V lost 4 bases and J lost 4, with 26 bases in between. CDR3 DNA: TGTGCCAGCAGCTCCCGCCTCTCGGGACGGTTAAACTCTAATCAGCCCCAGCATTTT. Protein sequence: CASSSRLSGRLNSNQPQHF.

The chain joins TRBV12-3 or TRBV12-4 to TRBJ1-6; D ambiguous. V gave up 3 bases and J gave up 9 bases, with 18 bases separating them. The CDR3 is 16 residues long. The CDR3 DNA is TGTGCCAGCAGTTTTCGGAGGGAACCCATTGGTTCACCCCTCCACTTT. It specifies CASSFRREPIGSPLHF.

This clonotype has a handful of counts. The chain links TRBV12-3 or TRBV12-4 to TRBJ1-5, with 7 bases that match TRBD1. This CDR3 spans 16 amino acids. J gave up 0 bases and V 7 bases, and 9 bases lay outside the gene matches. The CDR3, as DNA: TGTGCCAGCACTCCGGGGGGACAGATTAGCAATCAGCCCCAGCATTTT. The encoded protein is CASTPGGQISNQPQHF.

V usage is TRBV7-9 and J usage is TRBJ2-1, with 8 bases fitting TRBD2. The CDR3 has 15 residues. CDR1 is SEHNR and CDR2 is FQNEAQ in the germline V gene (reference sequence). V shed 5 bases and J 7 bases; nucleotides not matched to a gene: 10. CDR3 sequence: CASSPREGRENEQFF. In DNA, the CDR3 is TGTGCCAGCAGCCCCCGGGAGGGCCGAGAAAATGAGCAGTTCTTC. The whole variable domain, filled in from reference TRBV7-9 and TRBJ2-1, reads DTGVSQNPRHKITKRGQNVTFRCDPISEHNRLYWYRQTLGQGPEFLTYFQNEAQLEKSRLLSDRFSAERPKGSFSTLEIQRTEQGDSAMYLCASSPREGRENEQFFGPGTRLTVL.

The CDR3 sequence is CASSALEDTQYF. CDR3 coding DNA: TGTGCCAGCAGCGCCTTGGAGGATACGCAGTATTTT. This chain uses TRBV9 with TRBJ2-3; no firm D call. The CDR3 consists of 12 residues. The V end was cut by 3 bases, the J end by 6 bases, with 8 bases between. Germline V CDR1 and CDR2: SGDLS, YYNGEE.

This clonotype was observed a few times. The genes are TRBV27 and TRBJ2-1; D ambiguous. Trimming stripped 4 bases from V and 0 bases from J, with 10 bases between. Germline V gene lookup returns CDR1 MNHEY and CDR2 SMNVEV (reference sequence). CDR3 length: 15 amino acids. This CDR3 is CASSYDPYSYNEQFF. The DNA for the CDR3 is TGTGCCAGCAGTTACGACCCTTACTCCTACAATGAGCAGTTCTTC.

This chain connects TRBV5-1 to TRBJ2-1, with 12 nucleotides matching TRBD2. Germline CDR1 and CDR2: SGHRS and YFSETQ. J gave up 10 bases and V 4 bases, and 15 bases lay outside the gene matches. The CDR3 has 17 residues. CDR3 sequence: CASSHTGLAGGTGEQFF. The CDR3 DNA is TGCGCCAGCAGCCACACTGGGCTAGCGGGAGGGACAGGAGAGCAGTTCTTC.

The DNA for the CDR3 is TGTGCCAGCAGTTACCAGTGGGGGGGGAGCTCTGGAAACACCATATATTTT. Translated, it gives CASSYQWGGSSGNTIYF. The chain couples TRBV6-5 to TRBJ1-3; tentatively, D is TRBD1 (5 bases). V lost 2 bases, J lost 0 bases, and 14 bases lay in between. CDR1 is MNHEY, CDR2 SVGAGI, per germline. The CDR3 totals 17 residues.

V usage is TRBV6-5 and J usage is TRBJ1-2; maybe TRBD1 (5 bases). The CDR3 is made up of 14 amino acids. Trimming took off 8 bases at V and 4 bases at J, with 17 bases between the two ends. Germline V gene sequence: CDR1 MNHEY, CDR2 SVGAGI. CDR3 in amino acids: CASGPAGPLYGYTF. The CDR3 nucleotides read TGTGCCAGCGGCCCGGCAGGGCCCCTCTATGGCTACACCTTC.

The chain employs TRBV29-1 and TRBJ2-1, with 8 bases matching TRBD1. The CDR3 covers 14 residues. J lost 5 bases, V lost 5 bases, and 8 bases had no gene match. The germline CDR1 and CDR2 sequences are SQVTM and ANQGSEA. The DNA for the CDR3 is TGCAGCGTTATTCGCTGGACAGGGAACAATGAGCAGTTCTTC. Residues: CSVIRWTGNNEQFF.

The chain has TRBV20-1 and TRBJ2-7; D is perhaps TRBD1 (6 bases). This CDR3 comprises 14 residues. The germline gives CDR1 DFQATT, CDR2 SNEGSKA (reference sequence). Trimming left V 6 bases short and J 1 base short, with 16 bases between. The CDR3 DNA reads TGCAGTGCCATGGACAGACCTCATTCCTACGAGCAGTACTTC. Translated: CSAMDRPHSYEQYF.

This clonotype was seen repeatedly, ten times or more. V is TRBV5-1 and J is TRBJ2-1, with 7 bases identical to TRBD2. The CDR3 runs to 17 residues. V gave up 0 bases and J gave up 0 bases; unmatched junction bases: 6. Germline V lookup: CDR1 SGHRS, CDR2 YFSETQ. The CDR3 DNA reads as TGCGCCAGCAGCTTGGGGGACTATACGAGCTCCTACAATGAGCAGTTCTTC. Its protein is CASSLGDYTSSYNEQFF.

This clonotype was observed a few times. The chain's CDR3 is CASSSDGGAGTEAFF. The DNA of the CDR3 is TGTGCCAGCAGCTCAGACGGCGGGGCAGGGACTGAAGCTTTCTTT. The rearrangement uses TRBV7-2 and TRBJ1-1, with D possibly matching TRBD1 (5 bases). Trimming removed 4 bases at V and 5 bases at J, with 17 bases between. The length of the CDR3 is 15 residues. Germline assignment: CDR1 SGHTA and CDR2 FQGNSA.

This clonotype was counted a few times. The chain couples TRBV27 to TRBJ2-3; D uncertain. V lost 4 bases and J lost 5, with 13 bases in between. Germline CDR1 is MNHEY and CDR2 is SMNVEV (reference sequence). This CDR3 is 14 amino acids long. As DNA, the CDR3 is TGTGCCAGCAGTTCCCTGAGGTCGGAAGATACGCAGTATTTT. Translation: CASSSLRSEDTQYF.

The chain uses TRBV5-1 and TRBJ1-1, with D unclear. Trimming removed 4 bases at V and 6 bases at J, with 16 bases between. The germline V gene encodes CDR1 SGHRS and CDR2 YFSETQ. This CDR3 region has 14 residues. In DNA form, the CDR3 reads TGCGCCAGCAGCGCCCGCCTTGAGGGCTCTGAAGCTTTCTTT. This codes for CASSARLEGSEAFF.

The chain links TRBV5-6 to TRBJ1-2; a possible D gene is TRBD1 (5 bases). This CDR3 spans 13 amino acids. Germline lookup yields CDR1 SGHDT and CDR2 YYEEEE. V was trimmed by 3 bases and J by 5 bases, leaving 11 bases between them. CDR3 protein: CASSSPGRYGYTF. The CDR3 region has the DNA TGTGCCAGCAGCTCGCCAGGGCGTTATGGCTACACCTTC.

V usage is TRBV5-6 and J usage is TRBJ2-3; D ambiguous. Germline V lookup: CDR1 SGHDT, CDR2 YYEEEE. V lost 0 bases and J 0 bases, leaving 8 bases between the germline ends. This CDR3 contains 15 residues. CDR3 nucleotide sequence: TGTGCCAGCAGCTTGGACGGAACTAGCACAGATACGCAGTATTTT. Its translation is CASSLDGTSTDTQYF.

The chain links TRBV6-6 to TRBJ2-4; D call uncertain. The V end was cut by 4 bases, the J end by 0 bases, with 7 bases between. Germline V gives CDR1 MNHNY, CDR2 SVGAGI (reference sequence). The CDR3 is 14 residues long. CDR3: CASSSDLAKNIQYF. In DNA form, the CDR3 reads TGTGCCAGCAGTTCCGACTTAGCCAAAAACATTCAGTACTTC.

In DNA, the CDR3 is TGCGCCAGCAGCAAATGGGACACCCAAGGTGAGCAGTTCTTC. It specifies CASSKWDTQGEQFF. This chain joins TRBV5-1 and TRBJ2-1; D may be TRBD1 (6 bases). This CDR3 is built from 14 residues. Germline CDR1 and CDR2: SGHRS and YFSETQ. The V gene lost 4 bases and the J gene lost 9 bases, with 17 bases spanning the gap.

V usage is TRBV29-1 and J usage is TRBJ1-1; D perhaps matches TRBD1 (5 bases). CDR1 is SQVTM, CDR2 ANQGSEA, per germline. The V end was cut by 7 bases, the J end by 1 base, with 13 bases between. CDR3 length equals 13 residues. In DNA form, the CDR3 reads TGCAGCGCCCTGGTAGGGGAGAACACTGAAGCTTTCTTT. Protein: CSALVGENTEAFF.